A single sample gave rise to the 28 T cell receptor beta chains below, sequenced in a study of T cells expressing NK-cell markers. TCRdb re-called the 5' RACE reads and shows each CDR3 protein once, DNA omitted. The table for this sample gives roughly 420,000 distinct CDR3 sequences. Sequenced material: blood T cells: a sorted CD56 or NKG2C T cell subset, CD4+ or CD8+ T cells, or bulk PBMC T cells (not recorded which). These receptors all stem from a woman aged 18 to 75 in good health.

The chain uses TRBV6-5 and TRBJ1-3; lacking DNA, the TRBD1 call made by TCRdb goes unchecked. Germline V gives CDR1 MNHEY, CDR2 SVGAGI. The CDR3 covers 15 residues. CDR3 sequence reads: CASSYLRDTGNTIYF.

The V gene is TRBV19, the J gene TRBJ2-7; the D gene TCRdb calls, TRBD1, cannot be checked with no DNA. In germline, CDR1 is LNHDA, CDR2 SQIVND (reference sequence). The CDR3 extends over 14 amino acids. CDR3 sequence reads: CASSTGLPSYEQYF.

CDR3 in amino acids: CATSRDRMAYEQYF. The V call is TRBV15, the J call TRBJ2-7. CDR1 and CDR2 from the germline V gene are LNHNV and YYDKDF (reference sequence). This CDR3 region has 14 residues.

The chain uses TRBV4-3 and TRBJ2-3; the TCRdb D gene call, TRBD1, has no DNA to confirm it. The CDR3 loop spans 16 amino acids. Per the germline V gene, CDR1 is LGHNA and CDR2 is YSLEER. The CDR3 here is CASSQEDRDVTDTQYF.

V usage is TRBV4-3 and J usage is TRBJ2-3; the TCRdb D gene call, TRBD1, has no DNA to confirm it. This CDR3 comprises 13 residues. Germline V gene data show CDR1 as LGHNA and CDR2 as YSLEER. CDR3 sequence: CASSQGQSDTQYF.

The chain is built from TRBV10-3 and TRBJ1-1; TCRdb's D gene call, TRBD1, goes unchecked for lack of DNA. Per the germline V gene, CDR1 is ENHRY and CDR2 is SYGVKD. The CDR3 consists of 15 residues. CDR3 sequence: CAISESWGQVTEAFF.

The V call is TRBV20-1, the J call TRBJ2-2; TCRdb lists TRBD2, though no DNA is available to test this call. This CDR3 is 15 amino acids long. The germline gives CDR1 DFQATT, CDR2 SNEGSKA (reference sequence). The CDR3: CSARSSSGRIGELFF.

CDR3 sequence reads: CSVSQGLPYEQYF. V usage is TRBV29-1 and J usage is TRBJ2-7. The CDR3 is made up of 13 amino acids. Germline V gene sequence: CDR1 SQVTM, CDR2 ANQGSEA.

The chain carries TRBV6-2 or TRBV6-3 and TRBJ2-1. Germline V gene sequence: CDR1 MNHEY, CDR2 SVGEGT. This CDR3 contains 13 residues. CDR3 loop: CASSYGHNNEQFF.

The chain couples TRBV11-2 to TRBJ2-3; the D gene TCRdb calls, TRBD1, cannot be checked with no DNA. There are 14 residues in the CDR3. Germline CDR1 and CDR2: SGHAT and FQNNGV. The CDR3 loop reads CASSLRGVGDTQYF. The full variable domain, its missing parts supplied by reference TRBV11-2 and TRBJ2-3, is EAGVAQSPRYKIIEKRQSVAFWCNPISGHATLYWYQQILGQGPKLLIQFQNNGVVDDSQLPKDRFSAERLKGVDSTLKIQPAKLEDSAVYLCASSLRGVGDTQYFGPGTRLTVL.

The chain uses TRBV5-1 and TRBJ1-3; TCRdb's D call of TRBD1 is untestable without DNA. Germline assignment: CDR1 SGHRS and CDR2 YFSETQ. CDR3 length equals 14 residues. The CDR3 region is CASRSDRAGNTIYF.

V and J are TRBV29-1 and TRBJ2-7; as DNA is missing, the TRBD1 call by TCRdb cannot be tested. Germline V lookup: CDR1 SQVTM, CDR2 ANQGSEA. The CDR3 has 13 residues. CDR3 loop: CSVYDREGYEQYF.

The V and J genes are TRBV20-1 and TRBJ2-7; absent DNA, TCRdb's TRBD2 call cannot be checked. The CDR3 has 15 residues. Per the germline V gene, CDR1 is DFQATT and CDR2 is SNEGSKA (reference sequence). The CDR3 loop is CSAPRGPRGSYEQYF.

V and J are TRBV7-2 and TRBJ2-3; absent DNA, TCRdb's TRBD2 call cannot be checked. In germline, CDR1 is SGHTA, CDR2 FQGNSA. The CDR3 runs 15 residues. The CDR3 spells CASSPFGGGADTQYF.

The chain has TRBV20-1 and TRBJ1-4; TCRdb designates TRBD1, a call that cannot be tested without DNA. The germline CDR1 and CDR2 sequences are DFQATT and SNEGSKA (reference sequence). The CDR3 is made up of 14 amino acids. The CDR3 sequence: CSASPTGTNEKLFF.

J is TRBJ2-3 and V is TRBV15; TCRdb lists TRBD1, though no DNA is available to test this call. In germline, CDR1 is LNHNV, CDR2 YYDKDF (reference sequence). The CDR3 is 16 amino acids. The CDR3 spells CATSRDRTGEGDTQYF.

The V call is TRBV5-1, the J call TRBJ2-3; TCRdb's assignment of TRBD1 cannot be checked, as there is no DNA. The CDR3 has 15 residues. CDR1 SGHRS and CDR2 YFSETQ come from the germline V gene. CDR3 in amino acids: CASRSGTTSTDTQYF.

The chain uses TRBV19 and TRBJ2-5; no DNA is available, so the TRBD2 call from TCRdb remains unchecked. Per the germline V gene, CDR1 is LNHDA and CDR2 is SQIVND (reference sequence). The CDR3 is 12 amino acids. Here the CDR3 reads CASSPDYGTQYF.

This chain links TRBV29-1 with TRBJ1-6; the TCRdb D gene call, TRBD1, has no DNA to confirm it. Looked up from germline, CDR1 is SQVTM and CDR2 is ANQGSEA. The CDR3 length is 15 residues. The CDR3: CSVGTGARDGSPLHF.

This chain connects TRBV12-3 or TRBV12-4 to TRBJ1-5. CDR3 length: 14 amino acids. The CDR3 protein is CASSPSEPNQPQHF.

The chain has TRBV10-2 and TRBJ2-1; with no DNA, the TCRdb D assignment of TRBD2 cannot be verified. Germline loops: CDR1 WSHSY, CDR2 SAAADI. The CDR3 has 16 amino acids. CDR3 in amino acids: CASEKPSSGGNNEQFF.

The rearrangement links TRBV5-5 to TRBJ2-2; with no DNA, the TCRdb D assignment of TRBD2 cannot be verified. Germline CDR1 and CDR2: SGHKS and YYEKEE (reference sequence). The CDR3 is made up of 12 amino acids. The CDR3: CASSRRGEELFF.

The chain is built from TRBV5-1 and TRBJ1-1; the TRBD1 assignment by TCRdb is unverifiable without DNA. This CDR3 region has 15 residues. CDR1 SGHRS and CDR2 YFSETQ come from the germline V gene. The CDR3 protein is CASSLEGQPNTEAFF.

The chain combines TRBV6-5 with TRBJ2-1. This CDR3 spans 13 amino acids. The germline V gene has CDR1 MNHEY and CDR2 SVGAGI. CDR3 sequence: CASSYSILSEQFF.

This rearrangement joins TRBV6-5 to TRBJ2-1. The CDR3 has 16 residues. Germline loops: CDR1 MNHEY, CDR2 SVGAGI. The CDR3 sequence is CASRHSTVNSYNEQFF.

This chain uses TRBV4-1 with TRBJ2-1; TCRdb designates TRBD1, a call that cannot be tested without DNA. The CDR3 length is 15 residues. The germline V gene has CDR1 MGHRA and CDR2 YSYEKL. This CDR3 reads CASSQEQVEYNEQFF.

V and J are TRBV12-3 or TRBV12-4 and TRBJ1-5; the D call from TCRdb, TRBD1, cannot be confirmed without DNA. The CDR3 covers 17 residues. This chain's CDR3 is CASSLALAGGRNQPQHF.

This chain's CDR3 is CSARGIVEAFF. This chain connects TRBV20-1 to TRBJ1-1. Germline CDR1 DFQATT, CDR2 SNEGSKA (reference sequence). The CDR3 runs to 11 residues.